This section outlines one T cell receptor (beta chain) sequence together with its context. Original processing notes: Amplification from reference gene primers served as the basis for estimated nucleated cell counts. Sequencing used immunoSEQ multiplex PCR; TCRdb keeps in-frame clones, though not all of them. That table supplies the V and J calls and clone size; D and trimming were determined from the DNA. This sample carries roughly 280,000 clones, approximately 90% of them seen once, and the ten largest clones take 2% to 2.5%. This sample is part of a study of blood T cell repertoires in COVID-19. As for the study in general: T cells, B-cell-depleted T cells, or PBMCs supplied cDNA or gDNA.

Germline V gives CDR1 LGHNA, CDR2 YNFKEQ. This CDR3 comprises 18 residues. V shed 0 bases and J shed 2 bases, with 17 bases lying between them. The sample comprised peripheral blood. The V and J genes are TRBV4-2 and TRBJ1-5, with D tentatively TRBD1 (5 bases). The origin of this receptor is a woman aged 45-60 years who had recovered from COVID-19. CDR3 protein: CASSQDPGGVAGNQPQHF. The CDR3 region has the DNA TGTGCCAGCAGCCAAGATCCGGGGGGAGTGGCGGGCAATCAGCCCCAGCATTTT.